Listed below are T cell receptor beta chains from one sample, sequenced in a study of blood T cell repertoires in COVID-19. Sequencing used immunoSEQ multiplex PCR; TCRdb keeps in-frame clones, though not all of them. The sample has around 210,000 clones, around 83% seen once. The sample was peripheral blood. The receptor source for this set is a human donor in a cohort sampled during active COVID-19. Both conserved end residues are part of each CDR3. D genes are given only for firm matches. Expanded clones get a size class; other rows say once, few or many, or leave the size out.

v_gene: TRBV21-1
j_gene: TRBJ2-7
abundance: NA
d_gene: NA
CDR3nt: TGTGCCAGCAGCAAAGCGTGTTCCAGGACTGCAAACTCCTACGAGCAGTACTTC
CDR3aa: CASSKACSRTANSYEQYF

v_gene: TRBV7-2
j_gene: TRBJ2-7
abundance: NA
d_gene: TRBD2
CDR3nt: TGTGCCAGCAGCTCGGTTAGCGGGACCTACGAGCAGTACTTC
CDR3aa: CASSSVSGTYEQYF

v_gene: TRBV23-1
j_gene: TRBJ1-5
abundance: NA
d_gene: TRBD1
CDR3nt: TGCGCCAGCAAGGGGACCGGGACAGGGAGGTGGGCTAGCAATCAGCCCCAGCATTTT
CDR3aa: CASKGTGTGRWASNQPQHF

v_gene: TRBV9
j_gene: TRBJ2-1
abundance: once
d_gene: TRBD2
CDR3nt: TGTGCCAGCAGCGTAGGGAATAGCGGGGCCGGGGGGCAGTTCTTC
CDR3aa: CASSVGNSGAGGQFF

v_gene: TRBV7-8
j_gene: TRBJ2-7
abundance: NA
d_gene: NA
CDR3nt: TGTGCCAGCAGCCCAACTAGAGGTCGCGAGCAGTACTTC
CDR3aa: CASSPTRGREQYF

v_gene: TRBV28
j_gene: TRBJ1-2
abundance: NA
d_gene: NA
CDR3nt: TGTGCCAGCAGTTTAACTGGACAGAGAAACTATGGCTACACCTTC
CDR3aa: CASSLTGQRNYGYTF

v_gene: TRBV7-2
j_gene: TRBJ2-7
abundance: once
d_gene: TRBD1
CDR3nt: TGTGCCAGCAGCTGGGACAGGGGTGGCGAGCAGTACTTC
CDR3aa: CASSWDRGGEQYF

v_gene: TRBV12-3/TRBV12-4
j_gene: TRBJ2-1
abundance: once
d_gene: TRBD1
CDR3nt: TGTGCCAGCACCCCGGACAGGGGAAATGAGCAGTTCTTC
CDR3aa: CASTPDRGNEQFF

v_gene: TRBV29-1
j_gene: TRBJ2-1
abundance: NA
d_gene: NA
CDR3nt: TGCAGCGTGCGGATTACAACTCTGAGCTCCTACAATGAGCAGTTCTTC
CDR3aa: CSVRITTLSSYNEQFF

v_gene: TRBV3-1/TRBV3-2
j_gene: TRBJ2-3
abundance: NA
d_gene: NA
CDR3nt: TGTGCCAGCAGCCAAGAGACAGTCACAGATACGCAGTATTTT
CDR3aa: CASSQETVTDTQYF

v_gene: TRBV5-6
j_gene: TRBJ2-3
abundance: few
d_gene: TRBD1
CDR3nt: TGTGCCAGCATATCCAGACAGGGAGTTGGTACGCAGTATTTT
CDR3aa: CASISRQGVGTQYF

v_gene: TRBV5-1
j_gene: TRBJ2-6
abundance: few
d_gene: NA
CDR3nt: TGCGCCAGCAGCTTGGGTTCGGGGGTCGGGGCCAACGTCCTGACTTTC
CDR3aa: CASSLGSGVGANVLTF

v_gene: TRBV5-4
j_gene: TRBJ1-2
abundance: NA
d_gene: NA
CDR3nt: TGTGCCAGCAGCCCTACCCCCGGGACAAGCTATGGCTACACCTTC
CDR3aa: CASSPTPGTSYGYTF

v_gene: TRBV11-2
j_gene: TRBJ2-7
abundance: few
d_gene: NA
CDR3nt: TGTGCCAGCAGCCCGTTAGCGGACCCCTACGAGCAGTACTTC
CDR3aa: CASSPLADPYEQYF

v_gene: TRBV18
j_gene: TRBJ2-5
abundance: NA
d_gene: NA
CDR3nt: TGTGCCAGCTCACCACGGCACGGGGAGACCCAGTACTTC
CDR3aa: CASSPRHGETQYF

v_gene: TRBV19
j_gene: TRBJ2-1
abundance: NA
d_gene: NA
CDR3nt: TGTGCCAGTAGTATTACAGGGGGGGACAGAGAGCAGTTCTTC
CDR3aa: CASSITGGDREQFF

v_gene: TRBV5-1
j_gene: TRBJ1-6
abundance: NA
d_gene: NA
CDR3nt: TGCGCCAGCAGCGACGAGCGGCATTCACCCCTCCACTTT
CDR3aa: CASSDERHSPLHF

v_gene: TRBV7-2
j_gene: TRBJ2-4
abundance: once
d_gene: TRBD2
CDR3nt: TGTGCCAGCAGCCCGGGACTAGCGACAAACATTCAGTACTTC
CDR3aa: CASSPGLATNIQYF

v_gene: TRBV29-1
j_gene: TRBJ2-7
abundance: NA
d_gene: NA
CDR3nt: TGCAGCGTTGAAGATCGGGGTTACGAGCAGTACTTC
CDR3aa: CSVEDRGYEQYF

v_gene: TRBV30
j_gene: TRBJ1-2
abundance: NA
d_gene: TRBD1
CDR3nt: TGTGCCTGGAGCATAGGACAGGGGACGGGCTACACCTTC
CDR3aa: CAWSIGQGTGYTF

v_gene: TRBV4-2
j_gene: TRBJ2-1
abundance: NA
d_gene: TRBD1
CDR3nt: TGTGCCAGCAGCCAAGTTGGTCAGGGGGACTACAATGAGCAGTTCTTC
CDR3aa: CASSQVGQGDYNEQFF

v_gene: TRBV7-9
j_gene: TRBJ2-1
abundance: NA
d_gene: TRBD2
CDR3nt: TGTGCCAGCAGATCGGGACTAGCCAGTGAGCAGTTCTTC
CDR3aa: CASRSGLASEQFF

v_gene: TRBV27
j_gene: TRBJ2-7
abundance: NA
d_gene: NA
CDR3nt: TGTGCCAGCAGTTTATCCAGACACCACGAGCAGTACTTC
CDR3aa: CASSLSRHHEQYF

v_gene: TRBV7-9
j_gene: TRBJ2-1
abundance: NA
d_gene: TRBD2
CDR3nt: TGTGCCAGCAGCCTCATACGGACTAGTTACAATGAGCAGTTCTTC
CDR3aa: CASSLIRTSYNEQFF

v_gene: TRBV20-1
j_gene: TRBJ2-7
abundance: NA
d_gene: TRBD1
CDR3nt: TGCAGTGCTAGTTACCAGGGGGCAGTCTACGAGCAGTACTTC
CDR3aa: CSASYQGAVYEQYF

v_gene: TRBV4-1
j_gene: TRBJ2-2
abundance: few
d_gene: TRBD2
CDR3nt: TGCGCCAGCAGCCAAGTCGGGCTAGCGGGAGTTAACACCGGGGAGCTGTTTTTT
CDR3aa: CASSQVGLAGVNTGELFF

v_gene: TRBV24-1
j_gene: TRBJ2-4
abundance: NA
d_gene: NA
CDR3nt: TGTGCCACCAGCGGGGACCGGGACAAGAAAAACATTCAGTACTTC
CDR3aa: CATSGDRDKKNIQYF

v_gene: TRBV7-9
j_gene: TRBJ2-7
abundance: few
d_gene: TRBD2
CDR3nt: TGTGCCAGCAGCCCACGCCAGAGAGCGGGAGTTTTCGACGAGCAGTACTTC
CDR3aa: CASSPRQRAGVFDEQYF

v_gene: TRBV5-1
j_gene: TRBJ2-1
abundance: NA
d_gene: TRBD2
CDR3nt: TGCGCCAGCAGCTCTCGTAGCGGGAGGACAGGCAATGAGCAGTTCTTC
CDR3aa: CASSSRSGRTGNEQFF

v_gene: TRBV28
j_gene: TRBJ2-7
abundance: NA
d_gene: TRBD1
CDR3nt: TGTGCCAGCAGTAGAAGACAGGGGTTGCACGAGCAGTACTTC
CDR3aa: CASSRRQGLHEQYF

v_gene: TRBV2
j_gene: TRBJ1-1
abundance: few
d_gene: NA
CDR3nt: TGTGCCAGCAGTGGGACGAGGGTGAACACTGAAGCTTTCTTT
CDR3aa: CASSGTRVNTEAFF

v_gene: TRBV11-2
j_gene: TRBJ2-5
abundance: NA
d_gene: NA
CDR3nt: TGTGCCAGCAGCTCCAGACTAGAAGAGACCCAGTACTTC
CDR3aa: CASSSRLEETQYF

v_gene: TRBV28
j_gene: TRBJ1-2
abundance: NA
d_gene: NA
CDR3nt: TGTGCCAGCTTGGCAGGGGATGGCTACACCTTC
CDR3aa: CASLAGDGYTF

v_gene: TRBV5-8
j_gene: TRBJ2-1
abundance: few
d_gene: TRBD2
CDR3nt: TGTGCCAGCAGCTTGAGGTTGGCTAGCGGGGGGCTCGAGCAGTTCTTC
CDR3aa: CASSLRLASGGLEQFF

v_gene: TRBV27
j_gene: TRBJ2-7
abundance: NA
d_gene: NA
CDR3nt: TGTGCCAGCAGTTTAAGGGGGTTCTACGAGCAGTACTTC
CDR3aa: CASSLRGFYEQYF

v_gene: TRBV27
j_gene: TRBJ2-3
abundance: NA
d_gene: TRBD1
CDR3nt: TGTGCCAGCAGAGACAGGGGTGGCACAGATACGCAGTATTTT
CDR3aa: CASRDRGGTDTQYF

v_gene: TRBV28
j_gene: TRBJ2-7
abundance: NA
d_gene: NA
CDR3nt: TGTGCCCGCCGGCCCCAGGGGGCGGGGGGGCACGAGCAGTACTTC
CDR3aa: CARRPQGAGGHEQYF

v_gene: TRBV7-2
j_gene: TRBJ2-3
abundance: NA
d_gene: TRBD2
CDR3nt: TGTGCCAGCAGCGTTACTAGCGGGAGGGCCACAGATACGCAGTATTTT
CDR3aa: CASSVTSGRATDTQYF

v_gene: TRBV5-1
j_gene: TRBJ2-1
abundance: NA
d_gene: TRBD2
CDR3nt: TGCGCCAGCAGCCCCGGGACTAGCGGAAATGAGCAGTTCTTC
CDR3aa: CASSPGTSGNEQFF

v_gene: TRBV28
j_gene: TRBJ1-1
abundance: NA
d_gene: NA
CDR3nt: TGTGCCAGTTTTATGAACACTGAAGCTTTCTTT
CDR3aa: CASFMNTEAFF

v_gene: TRBV7-9
j_gene: TRBJ2-7
abundance: NA
d_gene: TRBD1
CDR3nt: TGTGCCAGCAGCCGACAGGGGCTTGAGCAGTACTTC
CDR3aa: CASSRQGLEQYF

v_gene: TRBV4-2
j_gene: TRBJ1-2
abundance: NA
d_gene: TRBD1
CDR3nt: TGTGCCAGCAGGAATACAGGGGGCCGATCTTATGGCTACACCTTC
CDR3aa: CASRNTGGRSYGYTF

v_gene: TRBV4-1
j_gene: TRBJ2-7
abundance: NA
d_gene: NA
CDR3nt: TGCGCCAGCAGCCAACAGGGGAGATACGAGCAGTACTTC
CDR3aa: CASSQQGRYEQYF

v_gene: TRBV18
j_gene: TRBJ2-5
abundance: NA
d_gene: TRBD1
CDR3nt: TGTGCCAGCTCACCTACAGGGGTTCGGGAGACCCAGTACTTC
CDR3aa: CASSPTGVRETQYF

v_gene: TRBV10-3
j_gene: TRBJ2-3
abundance: NA
d_gene: NA
CDR3nt: TGTGCCATCAGTGACTTAGGCGGGGACACAGATACGCAGTATTTT
CDR3aa: CAISDLGGDTDTQYF

v_gene: TRBV19
j_gene: TRBJ2-2
abundance: once
d_gene: NA
CDR3nt: TGTGCCAGTATTGCAGGGACGAACACCGGGGAGCTGTTTTTT
CDR3aa: CASIAGTNTGELFF

v_gene: TRBV6-4
j_gene: TRBJ2-6
abundance: once
d_gene: NA
CDR3nt: TGTGCCAGCAGCCCCACCTACTCTGGGGCCAACGTCCTGACTTTC
CDR3aa: CASSPTYSGANVLTF

v_gene: TRBV25-1
j_gene: TRBJ2-2
abundance: NA
d_gene: NA
CDR3nt: TGTGCCAGCAGTGAATTGGGGGGGAACACCGGGGAGCTGTTTTTT
CDR3aa: CASSELGGNTGELFF

v_gene: TRBV6-5
j_gene: TRBJ1-4
abundance: NA
d_gene: TRBD1
CDR3nt: TGTGCCAGCAGTTTCCATCAGGGGGCGCCCGGGGAAAAACTGTTTTTT
CDR3aa: CASSFHQGAPGEKLFF

v_gene: TRBV19
j_gene: TRBJ2-1
abundance: NA
d_gene: TRBD2
CDR3nt: TGTGCCAGTAGTACGGGGACTAGCGGGAGTAATGAGCAGTTCTTC
CDR3aa: CASSTGTSGSNEQFF